Listed below are T cell receptor beta chains from one sample, sequenced in a study of T cell responses to AZD1222 COVID-19 vaccine. Profiled with immunoSEQ multiplex PCR; TCRdb holds only in-frame clones, not every one. The sample consists of some 150,000 clones, 70% to 90% of them appearing once. Sequences were derived from peripheral blood, sampled on day 0 of AZD1222 vaccination. These receptors were taken from an adult in good health. CDR3s include the opening cysteine and the closing phenylalanine or tryptophan. D genes are given only for firm matches. Rows give clone size only sometimes, using once, few, many, or a class for an expanded clone.

d_call j_call clone_size v_call cdr3_aa cdr3_nt
TRBD1 TRBJ1-6 NA TRBV9 CASQGVPLNSPLHF TGTGCCAGTCAGGGGGTACCGTTGAATTCACCCCTCCACTTT
NA TRBJ1-2 NA TRBV28 CASSIRGGYTF TGTGCCAGCAGCATAAGGGGTGGCTACACCTTC
NA TRBJ2-5 NA TRBV7-2 CASSLTGTTAKETQYF TGTGCCAGCAGCTTAACAGGTACGACGGCGAAAGAGACCCAGTACTTC
NA TRBJ2-3 NA TRBV5-1 CASSLEDWPVDTQYF TGCGCCAGCAGCTTGGAAGACTGGCCCGTTGATACGCAGTATTTT
NA TRBJ1-1 NA TRBV9 CASSVDTRARTEAFF TGTGCCAGCAGCGTAGACACAAGGGCGAGAACTGAAGCTTTCTTT
NA TRBJ2-1 NA TRBV21-1 CASSRLRPSMRGPGNEQFF TGTGCCAGCAGTAGGCTAAGACCATCGATGCGGGGACCCGGCAATGAGCAGTTCTTC
NA TRBJ2-5 NA TRBV3-1/TRBV3-2 CASSQVAGGETQYF TGTGCCAGCAGCCAAGTAGCAGGCGGGGAGACCCAGTACTTC
TRBD1 TRBJ1-3 NA TRBV2 CASTVDRVAGNTIYF TGTGCCAGCACTGTGGACAGGGTAGCTGGAAACACCATATATTTT
NA TRBJ1-3 once TRBV28 CASSLGTGNTIYF TGTGCCAGCAGTTTGGGAACTGGAAACACCATATATTTT
NA TRBJ1-6 NA TRBV2 CASTRGSSSSSYNSPLHF TGTGCCAGCACCCGAGGGTCATCCTCCAGCTCCTATAATTCACCCCTCCACTTT
NA TRBJ1-5 NA TRBV28 CASSSFRTDQPQHF TGTGCCAGCAGTTCCTTCCGGACCGATCAGCCCCAGCATTTT
NA TRBJ1-1 NA TRBV7-9 CASVGGEAFF TGTGCCAGCGTAGGGGGGGAAGCTTTCTTT
NA TRBJ1-1 NA TRBV24-1 CATPEAFF TGTGCCACCCCCGAGGCTTTCTTT
NA TRBJ2-1 NA TRBV12-3/TRBV12-4 CASSREDEQFF TGTGCCAGCAGTCGCGAGGATGAGCAGTTCTTC
TRBD2 TRBJ2-1 NA TRBV7-6 CASSASGNAYNEQFF TGTGCCAGCAGCGCTAGCGGGAATGCCTACAATGAGCAGTTCTTC
NA TRBJ2-3 NA TRBV19 CASSMAAGTDTQYF TGTGCCAGTAGTATGGCGGCAGGCACAGATACGCAGTATTTT
TRBD1 TRBJ1-5 NA TRBV30 CAWRQTGGNQPQHF TGTGCCTGGAGACAGACAGGGGGCAATCAGCCCCAGCATTTT
NA TRBJ2-7 NA TRBV5-6 CASSLSLVRGEQYF TGTGCCAGCAGCTTGTCGCTCGTCCGAGGAGAGCAGTACTTC
TRBD2 TRBJ2-2 NA TRBV19 CASSIPGALAGVSGELFF TGTGCCAGTAGTATACCCGGGGCACTAGCGGGAGTCTCCGGGGAGCTGTTTTTT
NA TRBJ1-2 NA TRBV6-4 CASSDSFGVSGYTF TGTGCCAGCAGTGACTCTTTCGGAGTGAGTGGCTACACCTTC
TRBD2 TRBJ2-7 NA TRBV28 CASSAGGTPSYEQYF TGTGCCAGCAGCGCCGGGGGGACTCCCTCCTACGAGCAGTACTTC
TRBD2 TRBJ2-7 NA TRBV5-1 CASSLGGRAYEQYF TGCGCCAGCAGCTTGGGCGGGAGGGCTTACGAGCAGTACTTC
TRBD1 TRBJ2-3 NA TRBV19 CASGPGQGRGDTQYF TGTGCCAGTGGACCGGGACAGGGGAGGGGAGATACGCAGTATTTT
NA TRBJ2-5 NA TRBV29-1 CSVVRDAETQYF TGCAGCGTAGTCCGGGACGCAGAGACCCAGTACTTC
NA TRBJ2-5 NA TRBV28 CASSRSKAGETQYF TGTGCCAGCAGCCGTAGCAAGGCGGGGGAGACCCAGTACTTC